This T cell receptor (beta chain) was obtained from a study of regulatory T cells in long-lasting Graves disease. iRepertoire HTBI primers and Arm-PCR of CDR3 regions built TCR beta libraries. TCRdb reanalysed the multiplex PCR reads using MiXCR and keeps one entry per CDR3 protein. The sample includes about 400,000 distinct CDR3 sequences, roughly 20% of them seen just once. With respect to this clonotype: With a much larger clone just one base away, this may be a read error.

Noted time point: persistent/refractory GD, antithyroid drugs over 5 years with positive TRAb. From RNA extracted from PBMCs, the TCR library was made. The CDR3 is 14 amino acids. Germline values: CDR1 MDHEN, CDR2 SYDVKM. V trimming: 6 bases; J trimming: 3 bases; junction bases outside the gene matches: 7. This clonotype was sampled from a female donor with Graves disease. Material: peripheral blood mononuclear cells (PBMCs), obtained when the disease was refractory, from a patient treated with antithyroid drugs. The genes are TRBV28 and TRBJ2-7, with 8 bases lining up with TRBD2. DNA of the CDR3: TGTGCCAGCAGGGCGGGAGGTTCGGACTACGAGCAGTACTTC. Protein product: CASRAGGSDYEQYF.